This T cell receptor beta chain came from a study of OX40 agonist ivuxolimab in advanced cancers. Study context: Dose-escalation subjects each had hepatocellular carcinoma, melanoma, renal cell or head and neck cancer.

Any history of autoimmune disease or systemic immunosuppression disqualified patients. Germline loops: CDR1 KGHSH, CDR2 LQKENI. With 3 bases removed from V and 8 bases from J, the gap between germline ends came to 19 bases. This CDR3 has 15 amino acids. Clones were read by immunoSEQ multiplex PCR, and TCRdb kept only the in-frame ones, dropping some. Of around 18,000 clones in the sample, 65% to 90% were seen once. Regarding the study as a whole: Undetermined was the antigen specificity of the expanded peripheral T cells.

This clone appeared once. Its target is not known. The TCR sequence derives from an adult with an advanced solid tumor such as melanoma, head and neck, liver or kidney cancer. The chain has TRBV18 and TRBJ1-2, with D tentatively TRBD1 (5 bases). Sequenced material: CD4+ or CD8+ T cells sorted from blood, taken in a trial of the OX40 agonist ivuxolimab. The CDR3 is CASSPDTGFSRGYTF. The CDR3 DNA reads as TGTGCCAGCTCACCGGATACAGGCTTTTCTAGAGGCTACACCTTC.